These T cell receptor beta chains were read from a single sample in a study of blood T cell repertoires in COVID-19. Repertoires were generated with immunoSEQ multiplex PCR, while TCRdb's copy carries only in-frame clones and drops some. The profile covers about 56,000 clones, with nearly 90% appearing a single time and less than 50% taken by the ten largest. Sequenced input: peripheral blood. Source of these receptors: a woman aged 60-75 years with COVID-19, enrolled during active disease. CDR3s include the opening cysteine and the closing phenylalanine or tryptophan. D genes are given only for firm matches. Some rows mark clone size as missing; the rest say once, few, many or name a class of expanded clone.

J gene,V gene,D gene,clone size,CDR3 DNA,CDR3 protein
TRBJ2-5,TRBV10-2,-,-,TGCGCCAGCAGTGAGTCGACACCTCTCGGGACCCAGTACTTC,CASSESTPLGTQYF
TRBJ1-5,TRBV7-9,TRBD1,-,TGTGCCAGCAGCTTGACAGGGACTCAGCCCCAGCATTTT,CASSLTGTQPQHF
TRBJ1-6,TRBV3-1/TRBV3-2,-,-,TGTGCCAGCAGCGCCGGCGGGCGTCAGGCTGGTTCACCCCTCCACTTT,CASSAGGRQAGSPLHF
TRBJ1-5,TRBV7-2,-,once,TGTGCCAGCAGCTATAATGCAGGGCCTAGGCCCCAGCATTTT,CASSYNAGPRPQHF
TRBJ2-2,TRBV11-2,-,-,TGTGCCAGCAGCTTAGACCCGTTTACCGGGGAGCTGTTTTTT,CASSLDPFTGELFF
TRBJ1-2,TRBV7-9,-,few,TGTGCCAGCACCCCCCCACCCACAGCCCCTAACTATGGCTACACCTTC,CASTPPPTAPNYGYTF
TRBJ1-2,TRBV4-3,-,once,TGCGCCAGCAGCCCTGCCAGCGGGACGTTATCTAACTATGGCTACACCTTC,CASSPASGTLSNYGYTF
TRBJ2-7,TRBV28,TRBD2,once,TGTGCCAGCAGTCCAGGGACTAACTACGAGCAGTACTTC,CASSPGTNYEQYF
TRBJ1-2,TRBV6-1,TRBD1,-,TGTGCCAGCAGTGAACTTAGACAGGGGTACTATGGCTACACCTTC,CASSELRQGYYGYTF
TRBJ1-1,TRBV28,-,-,TGTGCCAGCAGTCATTTCGGGGGGAGGAACACTGAAGCTTTCTTT,CASSHFGGRNTEAFF
TRBJ2-3,TRBV29-1,TRBD2,-,TGCAGCGTTGAGGATAGCGGGAGAGTGGCAGATACGCAGTATTTT,CSVEDSGRVADTQYF
TRBJ1-2,TRBV7-8,TRBD1,-,TGTGCCAGCAGCTTAGAAGGGACAGGAAGGCATGGCTACACCTTC,CASSLEGTGRHGYTF
TRBJ2-5,TRBV5-1,TRBD2,-,TGCGCCAGCAGCCCCGGGGGGACTAGCGGGGGTGGAGAGACCCAGTACTTC,CASSPGGTSGGGETQYF
TRBJ1-2,TRBV6-5,TRBD1,-,TGTGCCAGCAGTTACCCCGGGACAGGAATGAGTGGCTACACCTTC,CASSYPGTGMSGYTF
TRBJ1-5,TRBV2,TRBD1,-,TGTGCCAGCGGGACAGGCCCAGTGCCCCAGCATTTT,CASGTGPVPQHF
TRBJ2-7,TRBV11-2,TRBD1,-,TGTGCCAGCAGCTTTGGACAGGGCTACGAGCAGTACTTC,CASSFGQGYEQYF
TRBJ2-2,TRBV7-2,-,once,TGTGCCAGCAGCTCCACAGGGAACACCGGGGAGCTGTTTTTT,CASSSTGNTGELFF
TRBJ2-2,TRBV5-4,-,-,TGTGCCAGCAGCCCGTGGACTGACCGGACCGGGGAGCTGTTTTTT,CASSPWTDRTGELFF
TRBJ2-3,TRBV25-1,TRBD1,-,TGTGCCAGCAGAAAACCCCGACAGGGGGCAGATACGCAGTATTTT,CASRKPRQGADTQYF
TRBJ1-2,TRBV2,TRBD1,-,TGTGCCAGCAGTGGAACAGGGGCTAACTATGGCTACACCTTC,CASSGTGANYGYTF
TRBJ2-1,TRBV30,-,-,TGTGCCTGGAGACCCCTCTCTACTGGGAGCTCCTACAATGAGCAGTTCTTC,CAWRPLSTGSSYNEQFF
TRBJ2-6,TRBV29-1,-,-,TGCAGCGTCTATGACTCTGGGGCCAACGTCCTGACTTTC,CSVYDSGANVLTF
TRBJ1-6,TRBV4-3,-,-,TGCGCCAGCAGCCCCGGGATTTCTTTTAATTCACCCCTCCACTTT,CASSPGISFNSPLHF
TRBJ1-2,TRBV24-1,-,-,TGTGCCACCAGTGATGGAGTCGTCTACACCTTC,CATSDGVVYTF
TRBJ2-7,TRBV3-1/TRBV3-2,-,-,TGTGCCAGCAGCCACCCAGGGGGACTGCATCCCTACGAGCAGTACTTC,CASSHPGGLHPYEQYF
TRBJ1-1,TRBV7-2,-,many,TGTGCCAGCAGCTTAGGGGGGCCTGAAGCTTTCTTT,CASSLGGPEAFF
TRBJ2-2,TRBV6-2/TRBV6-3,-,-,TGTGCCAGCAGTTCTGGGGGCAGAGGGGCCGGGGAGCTGTTTTTT,CASSSGGRGAGELFF
TRBJ2-1,TRBV28,TRBD1,-,TGTGCCAGCAGTCCATCGGACAGGGGGTCCTACAATGAGCAGTTCTTC,CASSPSDRGSYNEQFF
TRBJ1-5,TRBV6-5,-,-,TGTGCCAGCAGCGCGGGGGCAGGCCGCAATCAGCCCCAGCATTTT,CASSAGAGRNQPQHF
TRBJ2-7,TRBV6-5,TRBD2,-,TGTGCCAGCAGACCACATAGCGGGAGGGCCGACGAGCAGTACTTC,CASRPHSGRADEQYF
TRBJ2-1,TRBV9,TRBD2,few,TGTGCCAGCAGCGTAGCTCGCGGGAGTGAGCAGTTCTTC,CASSVARGSEQFF
TRBJ2-7,TRBV9,TRBD2,-,TGTGCCAGCAGCGTAGAAGGGGCGGGGGTATTTGCCTACGAGCAGTACTTC,CASSVEGAGVFAYEQYF
TRBJ2-1,TRBV6-1,-,-,TGTGCCAGCAGTGAGACGGGTTACAATGAGCAGTTCTTC,CASSETGYNEQFF
TRBJ2-7,TRBV4-1,TRBD2,-,TGCGCCAGCAGCCAACAGCGGCTAGCGGGGGCGGGGGGCTCCTACGAGCAGTACTTC,CASSQQRLAGAGGSYEQYF
TRBJ1-1,TRBV24-1,-,-,TGTGCCACCAGTGGTGCCGGGGGGGACACTGAAGCTTTCTTT,CATSGAGGDTEAFF
TRBJ2-5,TRBV9,TRBD1,-,TGTGCCAGCAGCGTAGCTATATCGGACAGGGAGCAGGAGACCCAGTACTTC,CASSVAISDREQETQYF
TRBJ1-1,TRBV6-5,-,-,TGTGCCAGCAGTTATTTGAGGAACACTGAAGCTTTCTTT,CASSYLRNTEAFF
TRBJ2-1,TRBV9,-,-,TGTGCCAGCAGCGTAGCCTGGACTCCCAATGAGCAGTTCTTC,CASSVAWTPNEQFF
TRBJ2-3,TRBV7-2,-,few,TGTGCCAGCAGCCCGGACAGTCTAGGGACAGATACGCAGTATTTT,CASSPDSLGTDTQYF
TRBJ2-1,TRBV12-5,-,once,TGTGCTAGTGGTTTGGGTGCGGGCGAGTACAATGAGCAGTTCTTC,CASGLGAGEYNEQFF
TRBJ2-3,TRBV27,TRBD1,-,TGTGCCACCAAGACAGGGAGCACAGATACGCAGTATTTT,CATKTGSTDTQYF
TRBJ2-7,TRBV11-3,-,-,TGTGCCAGCAGTTTCGACCAGGCGTGGGAGCAGTACTTC,CASSFDQAWEQYF